The clone carrying this T cell receptor beta chain was counted many times. Antigen specificity is unknown. The V and J ends lost 4 bases and 4 bases, in that order; junction bases with no gene match: 8. The CDR3 is 15 residues long. Germline CDR1 and CDR2: SGHTA and FQGNSA. The sample comes from a study of early T cells in non-severe SARS-CoV-2 infection. Study summary: With bulk RNA from unsorted whole blood as input, sequencing yielded unpaired chains. Study observations and caveats: VDJdb matching favored anti-spike CD8 responses, missing private and CD4 specificities.

cDNA molecules, individually, were tagged with unique molecular identifiers. TCRdb analysed the 5' RACE reads with MiXCR anew, one entry per CDR3 protein. The sample records 35,000 to 40,000 distinct CDR3 sequences, 5% to 6.5% being singletons. The sequenced sample was whole blood. This sequence joins TRBV7-2 and TRBJ2-7; 9 bases agree with TRBD2. The receptor was derived from an adult who was a healthcare worker with PCR-confirmed SARS-CoV-2 infection or an uninfected control (not recorded which). The CDR3 spells CASSSVRREGYEQYF. In DNA form, the CDR3 reads TGTGCCAGCAGCTCGGTTAGGCGGGAGGGATACGAGCAGTACTTC.